The 15 T cell receptor beta chains given below trace back to one sample, sequenced in a study of T cells in localized non-small cell lung cancer. Assay: immunoSEQ multiplex PCR; the TCRdb copy retains only in-frame clones and omits some. The sample contains about 4,000 clones, roughly two fifths of which appear only once. The sample here was lung tumor tissue, taken before any cancer treatment. Receptor source: a woman aged 35-75 years with stage I lung adenocarcinoma.

The chain carries TRBV11-3 and TRBJ2-1, with a possible D match to TRBD2 (6 bases). V gave up 7 bases and J gave up 4 bases, with 17 bases separating them. Germline lookup yields CDR1 SGHNT and CDR2 YENEEA. This CDR3 has 15 residues. CDR3 nucleotide sequence: TGTGCCAGCACCGACCGGGAGCTTCGGTACAATGAGCAGTTCTTC. Amino acids: CASTDRELRYNEQFF.

This clone was seen a few times. The V and J genes are TRBV5-1 and TRBJ2-7; 7 nucleotides agree with TRBD2. The CDR3 runs 15 residues. From germline, CDR1 is SGHRS and CDR2 YFSETQ. Trimming at V came to 4 bases and at J to 1 base, leaving 8 bases not matched to a gene. CDR3 in DNA: TGCGCCAGCAGCCGCGGGACTACCACTTCCTACGAGCAGTACTTC. It yields the protein CASSRGTTTSYEQYF. The full variable domain, with the rest looked up from reference TRBV5-1 and TRBJ2-7, is KAGVTQTPRYLIKTRGQQVTLSCSPISGHRSVSWYQQTPGQGLQFLFEYFSETQRNKGNFPGRFSGRQFSNSRSEMNVSTLELGDSALYLCASSRGTTTSYEQYFGPGTRLTVT.

This clone was counted a few times. The CDR3 loop reads CAISESDSGRTDTQYF. CDR3 bases: TGTGCCATCAGTGAGTCGGATAGCGGGAGGACAGATACGCAGTATTTT. The V and J genes are TRBV10-3 and TRBJ2-3, with 10 bases lining up with TRBD2. The CDR3 length is 16 residues. CDR1 is ENHRY and CDR2 is SYGVKD in the germline V gene. V was pared by 0 bases and J by 3 bases, with 3 bases of the junction left unmatched.

The chain's CDR3 is CASSLVLADYNEQFF. The CDR3 DNA follows: TGTGCCAGCAGTTTGGTACTAGCGGACTACAATGAGCAGTTCTTC. The rearrangement links TRBV28 to TRBJ2-1, with 8 bases aligning to TRBD2. CDR1 and CDR2 (germline): MDHEN, SYDVKM. Trimming at V came to 3 bases and at J to 3 bases, leaving 4 bases not matched to a gene. The CDR3 covers 15 residues.

This clone was seen a handful of times. J is TRBJ1-1 and V is TRBV10-2, with 7 bases that match TRBD1. The CDR3 runs 13 residues. Germline assignment: CDR1 WSHSY and CDR2 SAAADI. Unmatched junction bases numbered 10, after V lost 8 bases and J lost 7 bases. The CDR3: CASYRGRGDEAFF. CDR3 bases: TGCGCCAGCTACAGGGGCCGGGGGGATGAAGCTTTCTTT.

This chain links TRBV14 with TRBJ2-7; D unclear. This CDR3 is built from 13 residues. Between the trimmed V and J ends, which lost 4 bases and 1 base, there was a span of 8 bases. From germline, CDR1 is SGHDN and CDR2 FVKESK. CDR3 in amino acids: CASSPVGSYEQYF. The CDR3, as DNA: TGTGCCAGCAGCCCTGTAGGGTCCTACGAGCAGTACTTC.

Judged by abundance, this clone is medium-sized. The chain uses TRBV11-3 and TRBJ1-3; TRBD1 aligns across 11 bases. This CDR3 is built from 17 residues. Trimming took 5 bases from V and 1 from J; bases not matched to a gene: 7. Per germline, CDR1 SGHNT and CDR2 YENEEA. CDR3 bases: TGTGCCAGCAGCCTCCGGGACAGGGGGACATCTGGAAACACCATATATTTT. Translation gives CASSLRDRGTSGNTIYF.

The rearrangement joins TRBV28 to TRBJ2-7, with a weak D call TRBD1 (6 bases). CDR3 length: 12 amino acids. Trimming cost V 10 bases and J 6 bases, with 16 bases left between them. The V gene's germline CDR1 is MDHEN and CDR2 SYDVKM. CDR3 region: CAIKYRDREQYF. The CDR3 coding sequence is TGTGCCATCAAATACAGGGATCGCGAGCAGTACTTC.

This clone was observed a handful of times. The chain employs TRBV11-3 and TRBJ1-4; a possible D gene is TRBD1 (5 bases). The length of the CDR3 is 16 residues. CDR1 is SGHNT and CDR2 is YENEEA in the germline V gene. With 3 bases removed from V and 7 bases from J, the gap between germline ends came to 18 bases. DNA for the CDR3: TGTGCCAGCAGCTTGGACCCGACAGCTTACGGTGAAAAACTGTTTTTT. This sequence encodes CASSLDPTAYGEKLFF.

CDR3 in amino acids: CAITLREGGTEAFF. As DNA, the CDR3 is TGTGCCATCACCCTGAGGGAAGGCGGCACTGAAGCTTTCTTT. The rearrangement joins TRBV10-3 to TRBJ1-1; D not certain. V shed 7 bases and J shed 4 bases, with 16 bases lying between them. CDR3 size: 14 residues. Germline V lookup: CDR1 ENHRY, CDR2 SYGVKD.

V usage is TRBV6-8 and J usage is TRBJ2-3; D unresolved. Deletions cut 5 bases from V and 0 bases from J, with 18 bases between. CDR1 MNHGY and CDR2 SAAAGT come from the germline V gene. This CDR3 spans 17 amino acids. CDR3 in amino acids: CASSASYRVSSTDTQYF. In nucleotides, the CDR3 is TGTGCCAGCAGTGCCTCCTACCGGGTCTCTAGCACAGATACGCAGTATTTT.

The chain employs TRBV10-2 and TRBJ2-3; possible D gene TRBD1, 6 bases. The germline V gene encodes CDR1 WSHSY and CDR2 SAAADI. The V end was cut by 3 bases, the J end by 2 bases, with 12 bases between. This CDR3 has 15 amino acids. In nucleotides, the CDR3 is TGCGCCAGCAGTGATTCGCAGGGGTCCACAGATACGCAGTATTTT. Amino acid sequence: CASSDSQGSTDTQYF.

V is TRBV25-1 and J is TRBJ1-2; no reliable D call. The germline CDR1 and CDR2 sequences are MGHDK and SYGVNS. This CDR3 is built from 12 residues. Trimming took 2 bases from V and 13 from J, leaving 14 bases between them. This chain's CDR3 is CASSERAKALTF. The CDR3 DNA sequence: TGTGCCAGCAGTGAAAGAGCGAAGGCCCTCACCTTC.

This clone occurred a few times. The chain links TRBV5-1 to TRBJ1-2; the match to TRBD1 covers 10 bases. CDR3 length: 18 amino acids. After removal of 3 bases from V and 7 bases from J, the junction contained 18 bases not matched to a gene. Germline V CDR1 and CDR2: SGHRS, YFSETQ. The CDR3 here is CASSSNLFTTGGSGGYTF. DNA for the CDR3: TGCGCCAGCAGCTCCAACCTCTTCACGACAGGGGGCTCAGGTGGCTACACCTTC. The full variable domain, rest sourced from reference TRBV5-1 and TRBJ1-2, is KAGVTQTPRYLIKTRGQQVTLSCSPISGHRSVSWYQQTPGQGLQFLFEYFSETQRNKGNFPGRFSGRQFSNSRSEMNVSTLELGDSALYLCASSSNLFTTGGSGGYTFGSGTRLTVV.

This chain connects TRBV6-8 to TRBJ2-2; D gene uncertain. With 10 bases removed from V and 2 bases from J, the gap between germline ends came to 8 bases. Germline V gives CDR1 MNHGY, CDR2 SAAAGT. This CDR3 has 12 amino acids. The CDR3, as DNA: TGTGCCATCAAAGACAACACCGGGGAGCTGTTTTTT. It yields the protein CAIKDNTGELFF.